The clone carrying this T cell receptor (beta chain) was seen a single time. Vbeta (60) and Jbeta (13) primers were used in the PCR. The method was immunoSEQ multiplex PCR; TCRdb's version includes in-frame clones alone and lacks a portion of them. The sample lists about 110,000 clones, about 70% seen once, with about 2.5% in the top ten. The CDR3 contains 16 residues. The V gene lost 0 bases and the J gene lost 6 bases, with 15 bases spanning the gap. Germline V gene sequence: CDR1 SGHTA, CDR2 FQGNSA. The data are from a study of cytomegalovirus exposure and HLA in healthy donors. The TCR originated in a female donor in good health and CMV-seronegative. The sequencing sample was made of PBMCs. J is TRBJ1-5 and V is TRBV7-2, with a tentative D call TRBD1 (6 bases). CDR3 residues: CASSLAPSGGGQPQHF. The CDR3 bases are TGTGCCAGCAGCTTAGCGCCTTCGGGGGGCGGTCAGCCCCAGCATTTT.